This passage covers 3 T cell receptor beta chains from one sample sequenced in a study of CD8+CD57+ T cells in acquired aplastic anemia. TCR beta VDJ combinations and CDR3 sequences were profiled from genomic DNA. One entry per CDR3 protein results from TCRdb running MiXCR on the reads. The sample records around 180,000 distinct CDR3 sequences, around 60% being singletons. The sample was sorted CD4+, CD8+, or CD8+CD57+ T cells (not recorded which) from PBMCs. The receptor source for this set is a human donor in good health.

This chain's CDR3 is CASSQEARGAEQYF. The CDR3 nucleotides read TGTGCCAGCAGCCAAGAGGCGCGGGGGGCCGAGCAGTACTTC. V is TRBV14 and J is TRBJ2-7; 8 nucleotides match TRBD2. Germline V gene sequence: CDR1 SGHDN, CDR2 FVKESK. The junction had 4 bases not matched to a gene; V was cut back by 0 bases and J by 6 bases. This CDR3 region has 14 residues. Looking up the rest from reference TRBV14 and TRBJ2-7 gives the full variable domain: EAGVTQFPSHSVIEKGQTVTLRCDPISGHDNLYWYRRVMGKEIKFLLHFVKESKQDESGMPNNRFLAERTGGTYSTLKVQPAELEDSGVYFCASSQEARGAEQYFGPGTRLTVT.

This clonotype appeared a few times. This sequence joins TRBV10-3 and TRBJ2-7, with a possible D match to TRBD2 (5 bases). This CDR3 is 13 amino acids long. Between the trimmed V and J ends, which lost 10 bases and 6 bases, there was a span of 19 bases. Germline V gives CDR1 ENHRY, CDR2 SYGVKD. CDR3 nucleotide sequence: TGTGCCACAAATCCAACAAGCGGAGTCGAGCAGTACTTC. Its translation: CATNPTSGVEQYF.

This clonotype was recorded at least ten times. The genes are TRBV9 and TRBJ2-4; 9 bases match TRBD1. Germline lookup yields CDR1 SGDLS and CDR2 YYNGEE. The CDR3 sequence is 15 residues long. Trimming took 0 bases from V and 8 from J; bases not matched to a gene: 6. CDR3 protein: CASSVAGTGWDIQYF. The DNA for the CDR3 is TGTGCCAGCAGCGTAGCCGGGACAGGGTGGGACATTCAGTACTTC.